This TCR beta chain was found in a study of spatial heterogeneity in lung cancer (dated by TCRdb to about 2019). For the study in its entirety: Beta-chain transcripts were consistently detected in greater numbers than alpha-chain transcripts, which likely reflected higher beta-chain transcript abundance. In the raw uncorrected reads, each unique combination of TCR and UMI appeared on average more than ten times. TCR alpha and beta repertoires were quantitatively compared across multiple tumor regions, matched nontumor lung and blood in non-small cell lung cancer. Nonsynonymous mutation counts, determined by whole-exome sequencing of tumor tissue, were related to features of the TCR repertoire. Both alpha and beta chains were TCR-sequenced in samples taken at surgery, namely 220 tumor regions, approximately 63 matched nontumor lung samples and about 58 PBMC samples.

This clonotype was recorded at least ten times. Its antigen remains undetermined. No qualities accompany the bases; no much larger clone lies one base away. The CDR1 and CDR2 encoded by the germline V gene are MGHDK and SYGVNS. V is reduced by 7 bases and J by 4 bases, leaving a spacing of 8 bases between them. Reading from cysteine to phenylalanine, the CDR3 counts 12 amino acids. Of all the DNA, just the CDR3 is kept, 36 bases in frame from base 1. The library was built by means of 5' RACE. The reads were generated on a NextSeq 500. To allow correction of PCR and sequencing errors, the TCR library protocol tagged every TCR cDNA molecule with a unique molecular identifier. On the study's bioinformatics: TCR identification, UMI-based error correction and CDR3 extraction were all carried out with Decombinator tools. Expanded TCRs were defined as those above a frequency of 2 per 1,000, corresponding to the top 1% of the tumor frequency distribution. Each repertoire was subsampled 100 times to 5,000 TCRs, after which Renyi diversity was computed with the R vegan package. To build CDR3 similarity networks, amino acid triplet string-kernel similarity was used, and CDR3s were connected when their pairwise similarity was above 0.82. Using fastp trimming at Q25 and MiXCR clonotype assembly, TCRdb reanalyzed the public sequencing data and kept in-frame beta chains. Under each unique CDR3 protein, matching rows form one entry showing the most common genes and DNA. The V and J calls were not made by the authors but by TCRdb's processing. The sample table shows more than 65,000 distinct CDR3 sequences, and 8% are seen once. Roughly 7% of the sample lies in the top ten.

This sample's time point label indicates: sample taken at primary tumor resection. Donors were around 71 patients with early-stage, untreated non-small cell lung cancer from the lung TRACERx cohort. TCR sequencing used whole RNA extracted from tumor and nontumor lung tissue, or from cryopreserved PBMC samples, without cell sorting. A patient was chosen for TCR sequencing only when enough RNA was available from at least two tumor regions. Overall results and qualifications from the work: Ubiquitous expanded tumor TCRs were found in blood more often at tumor resection than at routine follow-up. Confirming at a functional level the hypothesis that regional TCRs recognize regional mutations was considered to require additional single-cell paired TCR alpha and beta sequencing.

The clonotype comes from a male donor with early-stage non-small cell lung cancer. The chain was built from TRBV25-1 and TRBJ2-1; no D gene is confidently identified. This specimen consisted of PBMCs, obtained at surgery. For the CDR3, the sequence is CASTQGYNEQFF. The DNA sequence is as follows: TGTGCCAGCACTCAAGGGTACAATGAGCAGTTCTTC.